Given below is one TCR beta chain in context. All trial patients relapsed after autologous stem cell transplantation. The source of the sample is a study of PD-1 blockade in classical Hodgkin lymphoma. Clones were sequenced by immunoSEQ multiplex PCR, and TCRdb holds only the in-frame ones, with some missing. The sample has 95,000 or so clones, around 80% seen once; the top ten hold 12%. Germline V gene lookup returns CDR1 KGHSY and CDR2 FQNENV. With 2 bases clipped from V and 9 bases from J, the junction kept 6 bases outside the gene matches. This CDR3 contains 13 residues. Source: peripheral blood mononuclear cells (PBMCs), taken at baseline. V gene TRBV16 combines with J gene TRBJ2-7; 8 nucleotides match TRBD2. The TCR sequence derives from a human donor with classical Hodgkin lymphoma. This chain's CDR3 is CASSQRREEGQYF. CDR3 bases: TGTGCCAGCAGCCAAAGGCGGGAGGAGGGGCAGTACTTC.